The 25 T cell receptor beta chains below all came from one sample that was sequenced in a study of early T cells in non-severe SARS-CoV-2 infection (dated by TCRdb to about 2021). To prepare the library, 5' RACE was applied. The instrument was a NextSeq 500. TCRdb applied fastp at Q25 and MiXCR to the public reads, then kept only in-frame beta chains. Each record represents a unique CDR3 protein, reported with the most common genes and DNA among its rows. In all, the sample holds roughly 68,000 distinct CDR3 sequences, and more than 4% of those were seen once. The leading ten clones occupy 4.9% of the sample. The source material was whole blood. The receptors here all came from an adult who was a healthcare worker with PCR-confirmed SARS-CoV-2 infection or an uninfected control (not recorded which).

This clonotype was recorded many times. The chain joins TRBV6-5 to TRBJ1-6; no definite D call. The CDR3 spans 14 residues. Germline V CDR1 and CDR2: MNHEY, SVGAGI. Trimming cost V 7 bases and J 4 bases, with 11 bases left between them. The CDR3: CASTGGDYNSPLHF. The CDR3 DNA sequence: TGTGCCAGCACTGGCGGGGATTATAATTCACCCCTCCACTTT.

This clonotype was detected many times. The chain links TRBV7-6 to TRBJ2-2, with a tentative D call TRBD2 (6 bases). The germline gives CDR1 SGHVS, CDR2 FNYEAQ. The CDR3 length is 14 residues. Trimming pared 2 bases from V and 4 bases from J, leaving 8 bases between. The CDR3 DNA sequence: TGTGCCAGCAGCTTACGGGGGATCACCGGGGAGCTGTTTTTT. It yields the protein CASSLRGITGELFF.

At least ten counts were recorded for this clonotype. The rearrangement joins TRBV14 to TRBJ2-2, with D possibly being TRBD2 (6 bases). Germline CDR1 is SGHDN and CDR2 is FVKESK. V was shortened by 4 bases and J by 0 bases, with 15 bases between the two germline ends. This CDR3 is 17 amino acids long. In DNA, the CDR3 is TGTGCCAGCAGCCCCTTGCCAGGGAGGCCGAACACCGGGGAGCTGTTTTTT. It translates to CASSPLPGRPNTGELFF.

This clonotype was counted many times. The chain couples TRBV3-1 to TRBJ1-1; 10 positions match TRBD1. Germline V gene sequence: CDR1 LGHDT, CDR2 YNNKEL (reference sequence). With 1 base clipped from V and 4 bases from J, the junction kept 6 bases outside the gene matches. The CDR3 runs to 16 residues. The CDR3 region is CASSQGPGQGVTEAFF. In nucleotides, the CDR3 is TGTGCCAGCAGCCAAGGCCCAGGACAGGGGGTCACTGAAGCTTTCTTT.

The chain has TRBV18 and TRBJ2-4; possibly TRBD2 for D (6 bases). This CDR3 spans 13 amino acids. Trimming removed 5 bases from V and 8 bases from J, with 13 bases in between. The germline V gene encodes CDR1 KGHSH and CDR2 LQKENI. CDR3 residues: CASSTGTGDIQYF. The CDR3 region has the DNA TGTGCCAGCTCAACCGGGACGGGGGACATTCAGTACTTC. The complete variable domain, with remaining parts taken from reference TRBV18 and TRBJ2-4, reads NAGVMQNPRHLVRRRGQEARLRCSPMKGHSHVYWYRQLPEEGLKFMVYLQKENIIDESGMPKERFSAEFPKEGPSILRIQQVVRGDSAAYFCASSTGTGDIQYFGAGTRLSVL.

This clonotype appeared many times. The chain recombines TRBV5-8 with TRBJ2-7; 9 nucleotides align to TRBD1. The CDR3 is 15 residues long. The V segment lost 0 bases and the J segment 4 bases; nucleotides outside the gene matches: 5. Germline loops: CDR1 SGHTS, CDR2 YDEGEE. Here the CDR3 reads CASSLELGQGYEQYF. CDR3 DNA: TGTGCCAGCAGCTTGGAATTGGGACAGGGTTACGAGCAGTACTTC.

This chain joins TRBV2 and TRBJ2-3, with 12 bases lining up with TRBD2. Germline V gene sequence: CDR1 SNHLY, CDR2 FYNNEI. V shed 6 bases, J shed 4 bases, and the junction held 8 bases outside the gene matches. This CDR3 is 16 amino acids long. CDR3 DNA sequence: TGTGCCAGCAGCCTGACTAGCGGGAGAGGCGCAGATACGCAGTATTTT. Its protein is CASSLTSGRGADTQYF.

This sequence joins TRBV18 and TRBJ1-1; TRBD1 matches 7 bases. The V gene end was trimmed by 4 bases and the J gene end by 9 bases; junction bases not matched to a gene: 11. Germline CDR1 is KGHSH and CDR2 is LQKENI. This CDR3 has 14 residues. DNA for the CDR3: TGTGCCAGCTCACAGCGGGACAGAGGGTTGCAAGCTTTCTTT. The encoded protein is CASSQRDRGLQAFF.

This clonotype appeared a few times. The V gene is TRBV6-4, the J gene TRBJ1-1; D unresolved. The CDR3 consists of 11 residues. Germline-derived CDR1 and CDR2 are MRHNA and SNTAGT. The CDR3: CATRTNTEAFF. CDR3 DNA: TGTGCTACCCGTACGAACACTGAAGCTTTCTTT.

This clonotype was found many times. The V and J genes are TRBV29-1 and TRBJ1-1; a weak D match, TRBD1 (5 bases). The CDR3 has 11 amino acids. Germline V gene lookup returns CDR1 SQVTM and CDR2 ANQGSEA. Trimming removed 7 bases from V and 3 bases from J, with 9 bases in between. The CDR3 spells CSGREYTEAFF. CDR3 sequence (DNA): TGCAGCGGCAGGGAATACACTGAAGCTTTCTTT.

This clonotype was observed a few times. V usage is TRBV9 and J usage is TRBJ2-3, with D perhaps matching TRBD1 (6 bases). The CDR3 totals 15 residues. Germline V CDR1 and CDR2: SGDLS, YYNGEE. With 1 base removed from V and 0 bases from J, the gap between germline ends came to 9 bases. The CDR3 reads CASSVLGASTDTQYF. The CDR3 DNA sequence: TGTGCCAGCAGCGTACTGGGGGCTAGCACAGATACGCAGTATTTT.

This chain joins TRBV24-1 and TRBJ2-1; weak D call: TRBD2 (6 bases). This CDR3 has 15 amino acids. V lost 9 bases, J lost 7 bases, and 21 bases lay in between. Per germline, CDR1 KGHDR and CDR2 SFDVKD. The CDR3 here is CATQGPGTGVNEQFF. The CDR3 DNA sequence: TGTGCCACCCAAGGGCCCGGGACGGGGGTGAATGAGCAGTTCTTC.

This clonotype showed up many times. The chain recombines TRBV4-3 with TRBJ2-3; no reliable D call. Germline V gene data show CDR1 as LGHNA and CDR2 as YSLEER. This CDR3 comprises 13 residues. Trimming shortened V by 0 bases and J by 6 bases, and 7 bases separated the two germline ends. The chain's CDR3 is CASSQERRDTQYF. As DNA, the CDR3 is TGCGCCAGCAGCCAAGAACGAAGGGATACGCAGTATTTT.

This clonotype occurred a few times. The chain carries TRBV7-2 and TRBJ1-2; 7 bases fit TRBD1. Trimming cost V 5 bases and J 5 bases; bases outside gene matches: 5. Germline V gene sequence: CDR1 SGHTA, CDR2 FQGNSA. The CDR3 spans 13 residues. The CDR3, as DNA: TGTGCCAGCAGCCGGGACAGTATATATGGCTACACCTTC. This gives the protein CASSRDSIYGYTF.

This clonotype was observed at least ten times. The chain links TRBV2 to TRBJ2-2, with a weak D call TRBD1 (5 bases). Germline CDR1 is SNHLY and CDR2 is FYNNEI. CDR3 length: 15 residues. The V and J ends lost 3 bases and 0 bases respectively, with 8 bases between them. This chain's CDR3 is CASSEGRPNTGELFF. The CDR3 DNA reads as TGTGCCAGCAGTGAGGGGCGACCGAACACCGGGGAGCTGTTTTTT. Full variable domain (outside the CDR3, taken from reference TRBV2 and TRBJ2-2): EPEVTQTPSHQVTQMGQEVILRCVPISNHLYFYWYRQILGQKVEFLVSFYNNEISEKSEIFDDQFSVERPDGSNFTLKIRSTKLEDSAMYFCASSEGRPNTGELFFGEGSRLTVL.

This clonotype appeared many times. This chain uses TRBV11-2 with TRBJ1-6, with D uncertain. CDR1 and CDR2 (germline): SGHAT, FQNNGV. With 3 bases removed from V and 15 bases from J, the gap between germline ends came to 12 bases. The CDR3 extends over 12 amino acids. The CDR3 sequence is CASSFGPAHLHF. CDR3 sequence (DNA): TGTGCCAGCAGCTTTGGGCCAGCGCACCTCCACTTT.

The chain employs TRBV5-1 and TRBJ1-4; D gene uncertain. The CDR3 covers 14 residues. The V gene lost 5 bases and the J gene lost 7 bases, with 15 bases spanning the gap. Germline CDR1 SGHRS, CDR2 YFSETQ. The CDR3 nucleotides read TGCGCCAGCAGTTCCACCCCTAAGGTTGAAAAACTGTTTTTT. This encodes CASSSTPKVEKLFF.

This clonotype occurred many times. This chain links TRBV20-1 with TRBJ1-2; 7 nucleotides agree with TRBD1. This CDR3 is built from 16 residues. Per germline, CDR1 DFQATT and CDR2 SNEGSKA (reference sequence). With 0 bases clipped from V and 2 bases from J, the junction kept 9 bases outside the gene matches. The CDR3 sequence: CSAREGSRGWNYGYTF. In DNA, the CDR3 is TGCAGTGCTAGAGAAGGTTCCAGGGGGTGGAACTATGGCTACACCTTC.

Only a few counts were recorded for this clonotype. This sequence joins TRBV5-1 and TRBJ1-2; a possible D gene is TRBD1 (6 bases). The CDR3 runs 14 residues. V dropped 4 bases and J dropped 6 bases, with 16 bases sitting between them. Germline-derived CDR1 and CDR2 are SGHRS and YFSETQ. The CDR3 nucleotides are TGCGCCAGCAGCCCCGGACAGAGAGGGGATGGCTACACCTTC. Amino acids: CASSPGQRGDGYTF.

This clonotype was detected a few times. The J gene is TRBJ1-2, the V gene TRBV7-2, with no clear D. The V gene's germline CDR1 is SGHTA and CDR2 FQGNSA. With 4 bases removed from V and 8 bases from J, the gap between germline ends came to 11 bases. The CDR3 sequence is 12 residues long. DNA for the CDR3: TGTGCCAGCAGCTATTCCGGGGAAGGCTACACCTTC. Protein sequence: CASSYSGEGYTF.

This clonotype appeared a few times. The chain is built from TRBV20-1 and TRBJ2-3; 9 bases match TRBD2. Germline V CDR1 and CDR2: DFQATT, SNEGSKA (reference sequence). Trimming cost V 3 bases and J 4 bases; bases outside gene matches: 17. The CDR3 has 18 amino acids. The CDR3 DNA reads TGCAGTGCTAGTGCCCCGTTTTATGCGGGGGGGCTTCCAGATACGCAGTATTTT. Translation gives CSASAPFYAGGLPDTQYF.

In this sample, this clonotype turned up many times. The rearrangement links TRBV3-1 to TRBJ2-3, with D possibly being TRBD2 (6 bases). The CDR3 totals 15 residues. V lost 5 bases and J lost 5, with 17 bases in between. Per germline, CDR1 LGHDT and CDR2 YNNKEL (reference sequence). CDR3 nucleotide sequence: TGTGCCAGCAGCACCGTTACTAGCTCTCTAGATACGCAGTATTTT. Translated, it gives CASSTVTSSLDTQYF.

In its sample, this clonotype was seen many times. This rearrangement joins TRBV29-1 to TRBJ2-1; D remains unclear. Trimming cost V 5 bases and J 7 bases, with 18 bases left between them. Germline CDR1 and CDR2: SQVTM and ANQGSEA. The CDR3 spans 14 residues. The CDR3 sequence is CSVSPSFAQNEQFF. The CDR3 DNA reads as TGCAGCGTTAGCCCCTCCTTCGCGCAGAATGAGCAGTTCTTC.

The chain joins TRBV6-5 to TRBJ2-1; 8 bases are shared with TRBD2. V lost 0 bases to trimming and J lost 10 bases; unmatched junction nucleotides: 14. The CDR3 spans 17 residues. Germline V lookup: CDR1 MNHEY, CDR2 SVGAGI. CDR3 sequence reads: CASSYSVAGSGIQEQFF. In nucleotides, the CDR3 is TGTGCCAGCAGTTACTCGGTAGCGGGATCTGGAATCCAGGAGCAGTTCTTC.

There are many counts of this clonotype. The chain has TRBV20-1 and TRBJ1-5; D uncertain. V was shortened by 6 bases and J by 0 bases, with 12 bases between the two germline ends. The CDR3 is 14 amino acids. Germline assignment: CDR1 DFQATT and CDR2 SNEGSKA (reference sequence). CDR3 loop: CSARAGYSNQPQHF. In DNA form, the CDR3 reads TGCAGTGCCCGGGCGGGGTATAGCAATCAGCCCCAGCATTTT.